The rows below give T cell receptor beta chains drawn from one sample of a study of CXCR3-negative and CXCR3-positive naive CD8 T cells. From the 5' RACE reads, TCRdb lists one entry per CDR3 protein and no DNA. This specimen shows about 150,000 distinct CDR3 sequences; the ten leading clones hold about 0.3%. Sequenced material: naive CXCR3+ CD8+ T cells from blood. The source of these receptors is a human donor in good health. Some clones in this sample may be carry-over from other donors' samples. CDR3s include the opening cysteine and the closing phenylalanine or tryptophan.

V gene	J gene	CDR3 protein
TRBV2	TRBJ1-1	CASSVDSRGLNTEAFF
TRBV29-1	TRBJ2-1	CSVGDRRLTNEQFF
TRBV21-1	TRBJ2-5	CALTSGGSETQYF
TRBV6-1	TRBJ2-7	CASSEEAGAHYEQYF
TRBV29-1	TRBJ2-1	CSVDPGQGYYNEQFF
TRBV25-1	TRBJ1-1	CASSEGVEAFF
TRBV6-5	TRBJ2-5	CASSYSEQWGETQYF
TRBV6-6	TRBJ1-1	CASSFPPPVGLNTEAFF
TRBV7-3	TRBJ2-2	CASSLSGTNTGELFF
TRBV29-1	TRBJ1-3	CSGRSGNTIYF
TRBV29-1	TRBJ2-7	CSVEEGGYYEQYF
TRBV29-1	TRBJ2-2	CSVEDDGTVNTGELFF
TRBV9	TRBJ2-4	CASSVVPRIAKNIQYF
TRBV28	TRBJ1-5	CASSFVGASNQPQHF
TRBV12-3/TRBV12-4	TRBJ2-3	CASSLWWENGADTQYF
TRBV4-2	TRBJ2-5	CASSQDLLARQETQYF
TRBV9	TRBJ2-7	CASSGVQEHRIVGEQYF
TRBV11-2	TRBJ2-3	CASSPQQGIGLDTQYF
TRBV30	TRBJ2-7	CAAHSGTRYYEQYF
TRBV12-3/TRBV12-4	TRBJ2-7	CASSPLGNTYEQYF
TRBV6-6	TRBJ2-3	CASSYSATQYF
TRBV12-3/TRBV12-4	TRBJ2-3	CASSFRDRGQDTQYF
TRBV7-9	TRBJ1-1	CASSPGTVEACFF
TRBV19	TRBJ2-4	CASSRKYLAKNIQYF
TRBV5-6	TRBJ2-1	CASRQGASYNEQFF
TRBV29-1	TRBJ2-2	CSVPGPYAGELFF
TRBV6-5	TRBJ2-2	CASTPSLSGELFF
TRBV5-6	TRBJ2-7	CASSPAAGVYEQYF
TRBV3-1	TRBJ2-3	CASSREGYADTQYF
TRBV12-3/TRBV12-4	TRBJ2-3	CASSSGQHTQYF
TRBV7-9	TRBJ2-5	CASSFLATQETQYF
TRBV11-2	TRBJ2-1	CASSPRISGGGYNEQFF
TRBV6-2/TRBV6-3	TRBJ2-1	CASSYLAANEQSF
TRBV2	TRBJ2-7	CATLSGSSFEQYF
TRBV7-6	TRBJ2-6	CASSSSFRDSGANVLTF
TRBV7-6	TRBJ2-3	CASSLARGGADTDTQYF
TRBV19	TRBJ1-1	CASSIQPTGNTEAFF
TRBV20-1	TRBJ2-2	CSAILDRNTGELFF
TRBV28	TRBJ2-6	CASSPRDIRSGANVLTF
TRBV3-1	TRBJ1-5	CASSQEISHQPQHF
TRBV7-9	TRBJ2-7	CASSHHDRGQMYEQYF
TRBV5-1	TRBJ2-1	CASSLTSGRANEQFF
TRBV29-1	TRBJ2-7	CSVEDFEGSYEQYF
TRBV29-1	TRBJ2-7	CSVLLDSSYEQYF
TRBV12-3/TRBV12-4	TRBJ2-7	CASSYRARGMYEQYF
TRBV5-1	TRBJ1-1	CASSSLGYLNTEAFF
TRBV6-5	TRBJ1-1	CASLSRPLNTEAFF
TRBV28	TRBJ2-1	CASLVVTGGWNEQFF
TRBV9	TRBJ2-7	CASSGSGLAGYEQYF
TRBV7-9	TRBJ2-7	CASSLVTGLYEQYF
TRBV7-9	TRBJ1-2	CASSLGEAGVNGYTF
TRBV29-1	TRBJ2-1	CSVEDRRRVNEQFF
TRBV14	TRBJ2-2	CASSQGRGQGDIGELFF
TRBV4-1	TRBJ1-1	CASSPIEGAEAFF
TRBV7-9	TRBJ1-5	CASSLGTENTNNQPQHF
TRBV7-9	TRBJ1-1	CASNLGGNTEAFF
TRBV11-2	TRBJ2-7	CASSHLFTSQSGQYF
TRBV29-1	TRBJ2-3	CSVESGGVSRSTDTQYF